This T cell receptor beta chain originates from a study of human T cells and chemical hapten exposure (dated by TCRdb to 2020 to 2022). About the full investigation: The libraries were sequenced as a pool, and the TCR yield per sample differed mostly because of small variations in library volumes within the pool. Peripheral blood TCR repertoire changes were tracked in vivo in alopecia patients during primary and secondary sensitization to the hapten diphenylcyclopropenone (DPC).

The paper as a whole reports these results and caveats: After repeated subsampling, the strength of the expansion versus patch-test correlation and the threshold at which it became significant changed. DPC sensitization did not change how many TCRs were above 1 in 1000 frequency, and no evidence was found of alterations in global repertoire structure.

Total RNA was extracted from unfractionated whole blood collected in Tempus Blood RNA tubes. Five healthy volunteers acted as controls for TCR sequencing and had blood drawn at day 0, 2 weeks and 6 weeks. A note on this clonotype: The clone's antigen remains unknown. Base qualities are not at hand, and no much larger clone is one base apart.

During library preparation, unique molecular identifiers were attached to individual cDNA molecules so that TCRs could be counted in a quantitative, reproducible way. Both TCR alpha and TCR beta chains were sequenced from each blood RNA sample. In the authors' own workflow: A median of approximately 100,000 TCRs per sample was observed, with a range of 23,224 to 690,600. The Decombinator software suite was used to annotate V, J and CDR3 in the TCR reads. For PS versus PT1 abundance plots, all samples were subsampled to the same number of TCRs (28,000). TCRs were defined as expanded if absent before sensitization and observed at least eight times at the 2-week time point. The public reads were quality trimmed at Q25 with fastp and then assembled into clones with MiXCR by TCRdb, keeping productive beta chains. CDR3 protein sequences are deduplicated, and each keeps its most common genes and DNA. TCRdb, not the authors, supplied the V and J calls. The sample table lists about 120,000 distinct CDR3 sequences, over 7.5% of them with a count of one. Of the sample, 1.1% to 1.5% falls within the top ten clones.

As encoded in the germline V gene, CDR1 is SGHDT while CDR2 is YYEEEE. The CDR3 measures 14 amino acids from cysteine to phenylalanine. Of all the DNA, just the CDR3 is kept, 42 bases in frame from base 1. Ends trimmed: V by 5 bases, J by 0 bases; bases unmatched to a gene: 0. This chain is built from TRBV5-6 and TRBJ2-3, with TRBD2 matching 10 junction bases. The clonotype was recovered from a human donor in good health. Some clones in this sample may be carry-over from other donors' samples. Donor details come from another sample of the same person, matched by shared clones. The sequenced sample consisted of whole blood. Read as DNA, the sequence is TGTGCCAGCAGACTAGCGGGGAGCACAGATACGCAGTATTTT. Translated, this is CASRLAGSTDTQYF. The full variable domain, with segments outside the CDR3 supplied by the reference TRBV5-6 and TRBJ2-3 proteins, appears as DAGVTQSPTHLIKTRGQQVTLRCSPKSGHDTVSWYQQALGQGPQFIFQYYEEEERQRGNFPDRFSGHQFPNYSSELNVNALLLGDSALYLCASRLAGSTDTQYFGPGTRLTVL.